These T cell receptor beta chains were read from a single sample in a study of blood T cell repertoires in COVID-19. Generated by immunoSEQ multiplex PCR, the TCRdb table keeps only in-frame clones and is missing some. The data show approximately 120,000 clones, with 86% seen just once and roughly 5.4% held by the top ten. The sequenced sample consisted of peripheral blood. These receptors came from a human donor in a cohort sampled during active COVID-19. CDR3s leave out the opening cysteine and the closing phenylalanine or tryptophan. The D gene is left open where the match is weak.

-,TRBJ2-3,TRBV9,ASSPQEYTDTQY
-,TRBJ1-1,TRBV9,ASSASGENTEAF
-,TRBJ2-7,TRBV27,ASSDRPSYEQY
-,TRBJ2-5,TRBV20-1,SASPGSGQETQY
TRBD1,TRBJ2-1,TRBV5-1,ASSSPGTGAYNEQF
-,TRBJ2-7,TRBV5-6,ASSLHGDSLAYEQY
TRBD1,TRBJ2-7,TRBV6-6,ASSYNAGGSYEQY
TRBD2,TRBJ2-1,TRBV6-2/TRBV6-3,ASSYPTGLAVYNEQF
-,TRBJ1-2,TRBV5-6,ASSQLPGTGVKGYT
-,TRBJ1-1,TRBV6-5,ASSSSTTSMNTEAF
TRBD2,TRBJ2-7,TRBV15,ATSIGSSGSGEQY
TRBD1,TRBJ1-1,TRBV7-2,ASSFLGTGNTEAF